This T cell receptor beta chain derives from a study of cytomegalovirus exposure and HLA in healthy donors. 13 Jbeta primers and 60 Vbeta primers were used for the PCR. Profiled with immunoSEQ multiplex PCR; TCRdb holds only in-frame clones, not every one. Altogether about 140,000 clones are present, around four fifths being singletons, with the ten largest covering 2% to 2.5%. The receptor comes from a man in his thirties or forties in good health and CMV-seronegative. Sequencing used PBMCs.

The CDR3 region has the DNA TGTGCCAGCTCACCATATAGAAACAGGGTGCTCCCTCAAGAGACCCAGTACTTC. It yields the protein CASSPYRNRVLPQETQYF. This chain connects TRBV18 to TRBJ2-5; D possibly corresponds to TRBD1 (6 bases). V gave up 2 bases and J gave up 2 bases, with 21 bases separating them. CDR1 is KGHSH and CDR2 is LQKENI in the germline V gene. This CDR3 is built from 18 residues.